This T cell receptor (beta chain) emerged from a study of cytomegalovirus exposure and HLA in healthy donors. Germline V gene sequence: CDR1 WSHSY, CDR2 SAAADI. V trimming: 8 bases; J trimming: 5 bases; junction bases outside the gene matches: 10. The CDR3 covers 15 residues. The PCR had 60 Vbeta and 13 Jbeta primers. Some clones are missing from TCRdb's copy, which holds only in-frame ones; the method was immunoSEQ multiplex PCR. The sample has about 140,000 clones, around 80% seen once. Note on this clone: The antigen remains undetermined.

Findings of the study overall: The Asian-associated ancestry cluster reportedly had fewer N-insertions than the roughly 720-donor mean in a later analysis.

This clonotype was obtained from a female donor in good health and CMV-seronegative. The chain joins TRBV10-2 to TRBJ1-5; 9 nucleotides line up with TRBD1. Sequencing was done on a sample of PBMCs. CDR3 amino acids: CASFTLGQGDQPQHF. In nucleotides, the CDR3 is TGCGCCAGCTTCACGTTGGGACAGGGAGATCAGCCCCAGCATTTT.